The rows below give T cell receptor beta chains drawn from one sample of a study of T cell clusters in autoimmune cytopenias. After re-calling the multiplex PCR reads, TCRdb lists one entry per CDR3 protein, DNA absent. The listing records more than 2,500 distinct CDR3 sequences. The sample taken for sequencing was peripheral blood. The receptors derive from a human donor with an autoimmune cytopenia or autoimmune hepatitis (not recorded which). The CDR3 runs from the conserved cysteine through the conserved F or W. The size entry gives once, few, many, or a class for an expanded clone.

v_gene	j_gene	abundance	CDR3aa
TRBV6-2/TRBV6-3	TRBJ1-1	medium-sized	CASSYPLAGNTEAFF
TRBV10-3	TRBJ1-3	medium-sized	CAISTNRVGAGNTIYF
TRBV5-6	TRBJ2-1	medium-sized	CASSLPETGKYNEQFF
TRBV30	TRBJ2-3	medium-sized	CAWRLIDTQYF
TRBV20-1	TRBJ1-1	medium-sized	CSATTGTGVNTEAFF
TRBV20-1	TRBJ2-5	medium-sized	CSAHRGDGPQETQYF
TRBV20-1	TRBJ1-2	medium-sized	CSAGLGGQGAVRGYTF
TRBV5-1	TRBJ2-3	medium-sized	CASSLVGAGDTQYF
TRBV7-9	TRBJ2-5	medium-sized	CASSLYLGGRSAETQYF
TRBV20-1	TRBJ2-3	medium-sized	CSASGAVTDTQYF
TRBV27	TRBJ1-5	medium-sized	CASSPRQGDQPQHF
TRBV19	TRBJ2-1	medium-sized	CASSTNPSGGAYNEQFF
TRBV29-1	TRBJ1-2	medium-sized	CSVEFGDGYTF
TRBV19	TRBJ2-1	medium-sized	CASSRAFIWDHSYNEQFF
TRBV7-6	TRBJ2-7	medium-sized	CASSWDRATEQYF
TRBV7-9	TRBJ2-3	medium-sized	CASSSSGLITDTQYF
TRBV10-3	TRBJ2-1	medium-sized	CATQGGDNEQFF
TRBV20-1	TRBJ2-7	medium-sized	CSAPRDRGAYEQYF
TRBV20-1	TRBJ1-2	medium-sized	CSAGDRGHGYTF
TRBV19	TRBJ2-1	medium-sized	CASSMAGTGVYNEQFF
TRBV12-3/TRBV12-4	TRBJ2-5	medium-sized	CASSSLLVVETQYF
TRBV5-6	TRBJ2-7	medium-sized	CASSLPNSGRDYEQYF
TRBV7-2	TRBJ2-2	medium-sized	CASSSTGLAGVGELFF
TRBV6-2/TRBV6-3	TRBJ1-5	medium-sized	CASETGYSNQPQHF
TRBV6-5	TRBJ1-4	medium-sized	CASRATVSNEKLFF
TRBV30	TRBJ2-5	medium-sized	CARGEPDREKETQYF
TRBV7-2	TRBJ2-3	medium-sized	CASSLLGVLPLRDTQYF
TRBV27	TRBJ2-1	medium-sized	CASTSLAGVDEQFF
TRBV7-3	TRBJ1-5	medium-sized	CASSPWALGQPQHF
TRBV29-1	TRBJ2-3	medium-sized	CSVDDLAGYTDTQYF
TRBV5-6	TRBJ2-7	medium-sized	CASSFGTGTYFQYF
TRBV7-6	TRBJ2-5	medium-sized	CASSFEWDSQDRETQYF
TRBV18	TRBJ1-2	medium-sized	CASSPLNPTRGYTF
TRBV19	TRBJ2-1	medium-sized	CASSEDRGDNEQFF
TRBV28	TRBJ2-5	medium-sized	CASSLPITGGEETQYF
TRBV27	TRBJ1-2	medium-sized	CASSLGAGLGYTF
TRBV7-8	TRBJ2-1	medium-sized	CASSLFTRTDEQFF
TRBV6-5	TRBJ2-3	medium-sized	CASSAQRVAGDTQYF